This paragraph reports one TCR beta chain. The antigen is unknown. The data derive from a study of cytomegalovirus exposure and HLA in healthy donors. Study-level information: The 95 to 150 validation repertoires, a later analysis reported, used the same platform as the approximately 650 first-cohort repertoires.

Points from the study as a whole: Reported results showed that the classifier diagnosed cytomegalovirus status with high specificity and sensitivity. The study flagged some 170 TCR beta chains as cytomegalovirus-associated. Among TCR sequences, most were rare, though some public TCRs appeared in many donors.

Assay used: immunoSEQ multiplex PCR; TCRdb lists only in-frame clones, some missing. Found here are 110,000 or so clones, approximately 85% of them singletons; the top ten hold approximately 3%. V was clipped by 1 base and J by 0 bases, with 5 bases between them. From germline, CDR1 is LGHNA and CDR2 YNFKEQ. CDR3 length: 14 amino acids. This TCR came from a woman aged 18-29 years in good health and CMV-seronegative. The chain couples TRBV4-2 to TRBJ2-3; D might be TRBD2 (5 bases). Sequences were obtained from PBMCs. CDR3 region: CASSQGTSTDTQYF. The CDR3 DNA is TGTGCCAGCAGCCAAGGGACTAGCACAGATACGCAGTATTTT.